This T cell receptor (beta chain) comes out of a study of cytomegalovirus exposure and HLA in healthy donors. Study-level results: When the data were analyzed later, several of the most significant clusters appeared to be linked to common viral pathogens. A later analysis found TCR association rates differed by HLA locus, highest for DRB1 and lowest for HLA-C.

Germline assignment: CDR1 MRHNA and CDR2 SNTAGT. V gave up 0 bases and J gave up 0 bases; unmatched junction bases: 2. This CDR3 has 16 amino acids. Primers: 60 Vbeta forward and 13 Jbeta reverse. The table came from immunoSEQ multiplex PCR; TCRdb's copy has only in-frame clones and leaves some out. The sample lists about 120,000 clones, 60% to 80% occurring once. This clone came up a few times. What it binds is unknown. The chain uses TRBV6-4 and TRBJ2-3; TRBD2 matches 8 bases. Sequenced sample: PBMCs. The sequence derives from a woman aged 25 to 39 in good health and CMV-seropositive. CDR3 DNA sequence: TGTGCCAGCAGTGACTCTGGCGGGGGGAGCACAGATACGCAGTATTTT. This gives the protein CASSDSGGGSTDTQYF.